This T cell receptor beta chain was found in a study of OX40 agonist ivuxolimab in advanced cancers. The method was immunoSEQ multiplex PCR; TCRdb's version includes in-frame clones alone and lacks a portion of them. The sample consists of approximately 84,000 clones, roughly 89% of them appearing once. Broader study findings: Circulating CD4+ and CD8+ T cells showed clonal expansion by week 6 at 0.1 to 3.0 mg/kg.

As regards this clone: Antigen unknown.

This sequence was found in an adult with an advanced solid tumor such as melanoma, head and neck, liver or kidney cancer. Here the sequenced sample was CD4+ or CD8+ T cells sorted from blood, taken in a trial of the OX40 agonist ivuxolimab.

CDR3 in amino acids: CASSPGQGGPLNTEAFF. The CDR3 DNA follows: TGCGCCAGCAGCCCGGGACAGGGGGGGCCCCTGAACACTGAAGCTTTCTTT. The rearrangement joins TRBV5-1 to TRBJ1-1; 11 bases are shared with TRBD1. After removal of 4 bases from V and 0 bases from J, the junction contained 8 bases not matched to a gene. Germline assignment: CDR1 SGHRS and CDR2 YFSETQ. The CDR3 has 17 residues.